The T cell receptor beta chain described here comes from a study of blood T cell repertoires in COVID-19. Sequenced by immunoSEQ multiplex PCR; TCRdb stores in-frame clones only, minus some. The table shows tens of thousands of clones, with around four fifths occurring only once. The germline V gene encodes CDR1 SNHLY and CDR2 FYNNEI. The CDR3 extends over 14 amino acids. V was cut by 4 bases and J by 6 bases, with 12 bases left in between. V is TRBV2 and J is TRBJ2-2, with D perhaps TRBD1 (6 bases). The specimen was peripheral blood. The sequence was collected from a man younger than 40 with COVID-19, enrolled during active disease. CDR3 loop: CASSGDNPPGELFF. CDR3 bases: TGTGCCAGCAGTGGGGACAACCCCCCCGGGGAGCTGTTTTTT.